This is a list of T cell receptor beta chains from one sample in a study of shared clonotypes between healthy human individuals. Sequencing used immunoSEQ multiplex PCR; TCRdb keeps in-frame clones, though not all of them. There are about 2.3 million clones in the sample; approximately 93% occur only once, and 0.39% lies in the top ten. Sequenced material: naive CD4+ T cells from PBMCs. The receptor source for this set is a man aged 18 to 30 in good health. Some clones in this sample may be carry-over from other donors' samples. Each CDR3 is given with its conserved first and last residue. The D gene is left open where the match is weak. Rows may omit the clone size; those that give it use once, few, many or a size class.

clone size	V gene	J gene	D gene	CDR3 length	CDR3 DNA	CDR3 protein
.	TRBV7-9	TRBJ1-4	.	12	TGTGCCGCGTCGAGGGCAGGAGAAAAACTGTTTTTT	CAASRAGEKLFF
.	TRBV5-6	TRBJ2-5	.	13	TGTGCCAGCACCACGGGACCGCAAGAGACCCAGTACTTC	CASTTGPQETQYF
.	TRBV18	TRBJ2-5	.	14	TGTGCCAGCTCATCGGAGGGGGGTCAAGAGACCCAGTACTTC	CASSSEGGQETQYF
once	TRBV7-8	TRBJ1-1	.	14	TGTGCCAGCAGCGAGAGGCGCATGAACACTGAAGCTTTCTTT	CASSERRMNTEAFF
few	TRBV18	TRBJ2-5	TRBD1	15	TGTGCCAGCTCACCAAGGACAGGGGGCGAAGAGACCCAGTACTTC	CASSPRTGGEETQYF
.	TRBV28	TRBJ2-7	TRBD2	15	TGTGCCAGCAGTCCGAGACTAGCGGGGATCTACGAGCAGTACTTC	CASSPRLAGIYEQYF
.	TRBV5-6	TRBJ2-1	.	15	.	CASRHTQAGAVLQFF
.	TRBV2	TRBJ1-1	.	21	TGTGCCAGCAGTGAAGCGCTTCTGCGGTTGGGAATCGACGGCGTAAGCACTGAAGCTTTCTTT	CASSEALLRLGIDGVSTEAFF
few	TRBV6-5	TRBJ1-1	.	11	TGTGCCAGCAGTAAGAACACTGAAGCTTTCTTT	CASSKNTEAFF
.	TRBV29-1	TRBJ2-7	TRBD1	12	TGCAGCGTTGGGACAGGGTGGGGCGAGCAGTACTTC	CSVGTGWGEQYF
.	TRBV9	TRBJ1-2	TRBD1	17	TGTGCCAGCAGCTACAGGGGTAGTTTGGGACAGGGCTATGGCTACACCTTC	CASSYRGSLGQGYGYTF
.	TRBV28	TRBJ2-2	.	15	TGTGCCAGCAGTTTCGGCCACGCGAACACCGGGGAGCTGTTTTTT	CASSFGHANTGELFF
.	TRBV7-3	TRBJ1-1	TRBD1	14	TGTGCCAGCAGCCCGCAGACAGGGAGTGAAGAAGCTTTCTTT	CASSPQTGSEEAFF
once	TRBV25-1	TRBJ2-7	.	14	TGTGCCAGCAGTGCCTCGACAGGATCCTACGAGCAGTACTTC	CASSASTGSYEQYF
.	TRBV6-5	TRBJ1-5	.	14	TGTGCCAGCAGTTACTCGAGAGATGTACAGCCCCAGCATTTT	CASSYSRDVQPQHF
.	TRBV9	TRBJ2-3	.	14	TGTGCCAGCAGCGACAACAGGGGCACAGATACGCAGTATTTT	CASSDNRGTDTQYF
.	TRBV11-3	TRBJ2-3	.	15	TGTGCCAGCAGCTCAGGCGGGGTGCGAACAGATACGCAGTATTTT	CASSSGGVRTDTQYF
.	TRBV5-5	TRBJ1-1	.	12	TGTGCCAGCAGCTTGGTACTCACTGAAGCTTTCTTT	CASSLVLTEAFF
.	TRBV6-1	TRBJ1-2	.	11	TGTGCCAGCAGGGCCAAAGATGGCTACACCTTC	CASRAKDGYTF
.	TRBV25-1	TRBJ2-1	TRBD1	16	TGTGCCAGCAGTGCTTCTGACAGGGGGAGTAACAGTGAGCAGTTCTTC	CASSASDRGSNSEQFF
.	TRBV7-9	TRBJ1-6	.	16	TGTGCCAGCAGCCCCGGGGCCTTCCCCCATAATTCACCCCTCCACTTT	CASSPGAFPHNSPLHF
.	TRBV28	TRBJ2-7	TRBD1	14	TGTGCCAGCAGTCCGACCGGACAGGGCAACGAGCAGTACTTC	CASSPTGQGNEQYF
.	TRBV7-8	TRBJ2-7	.	14	TGTGCCAGCAGCTTCCTCGGCAGCTCCTACGAGCAGTACTTC	CASSFLGSSYEQYF
.	TRBV7-2	TRBJ2-2	TRBD2	18	TGTGCCAGCAGCTTATATTTTGGTGCGGGAGCGGACACCGGGGAGCTGTTTTTT	CASSLYFGAGADTGELFF
once	TRBV28	TRBJ2-7	TRBD2	14	TGTGCCAGCAAAGGGACTAGCGGGCCCTACGAGCAGTACTTC	CASKGTSGPYEQYF
.	TRBV11-2	TRBJ2-1	.	14	TGTGCCAGCAGCTTAGGGGCTAGGGGGAATGAGCAGTTCTTC	CASSLGARGNEQFF
.	TRBV7-3	TRBJ2-6	.	15	TGTGCCAGCAGCTTTGGGGTTGCTGGGGCCAACGTCCTGACTTTC	CASSFGVAGANVLTF
.	TRBV18	TRBJ1-5	TRBD1	16	TGTGCCAGCTCGTCGCTTCCGGGACAGGCCCTTGAGCCCCAGCATTTT	CASSSLPGQALEPQHF
.	TRBV19	TRBJ1-4	.	14	TGTGCCAGTAGCAAAACTCGGGACTTTGAAAAACTGTTTTTT	CASSKTRDFEKLFF
.	TRBV28	TRBJ2-1	.	11	TGTGCCAGCAGTTTTTGGAGTGAGCAGTTCTTC	CASSFWSEQFF
.	TRBV2	TRBJ1-5	.	14	TGTGCCAGCAGTGGAGTGACAGGAAATCAGCCCCAGCATTTT	CASSGVTGNQPQHF
.	TRBV6-6	TRBJ2-5	.	15	TGTGCCAGCAGCGAACAGGGCTTGAACGAAGAGACCCAGTACTTC	CASSEQGLNEETQYF
.	TRBV6-5	TRBJ2-1	.	11	TGTGCCAGCAGTTACATGAGTGAGCAGTTCTTC	CASSYMSEQFF
.	TRBV28	TRBJ2-1	.	14	TGTGCCAGCAGTTTAGTCCGCAGTCTCAATGAGCAGTTCTTC	CASSLVRSLNEQFF
.	TRBV2	TRBJ2-7	TRBD1	14	TGTGCCAGCAGGAGCCGACAGGGCTCCTACGAGCAGTACTTC	CASRSRQGSYEQYF
.	TRBV4-1	TRBJ2-5	.	15	TGCGCCAGCAGCCAAGATAAGGTAGTAGCAGAGACCCAGTACTTC	CASSQDKVVAETQYF